The 7 T cell receptor beta chains in this list originate from one sample, sequenced in a study of blood T cells in healthy people across ages. A second PCR, run for about 6 to 11 cycles, used a sample-barcoded 5' primer plus a J-beta primer mix. MiXCR, run by TCRdb on the 5' RACE reads, gives a single entry per CDR3 protein. The sample comprises fewer than 800,000 distinct CDR3 sequences, under 25% of which are singletons, and roughly 3.4% rests with the top ten. Sequencing was done on a sample of blood. The receptors stem from a man between 65 and 79 years old in good health.

The chain has TRBV20-1 and TRBJ2-7; no clear D. The DNA end lines up better with TRBJ2-1; the J call may be wrong. The CDR3 is 13 residues long. The germline CDR1 and CDR2 sequences are DFQATT and SNEGSKA (reference sequence). The CDR3: CSALPSERNEQFF. In nucleotides, the CDR3 is TGCAGTGCCCTACCAAGCGAACGCAATGAGCAGTTCTTC.

This sequence joins TRBV28 and TRBJ1-1; D uncertain. The CDR3 runs 16 residues. CDR1 is MDHEN and CDR2 is SYDVKM in the germline V gene. V shed 1 base and J shed 1 base, with 13 bases lying between them. CDR3 region: CASSLLPGRGNTEAFF. CDR3 sequence (DNA): TGTGCCAGCAGTTTATTACCAGGTCGGGGGAACACTGAAGCTTTCTTT.

The gene calls are TRBV5-5 and TRBJ2-5; tentatively, D is TRBD1 (6 bases). The CDR3 runs 14 residues. Trimming pared 7 bases from V and 2 bases from J, leaving 15 bases between. CDR1 and CDR2 (germline): SGHKS, YYEKEE (reference sequence). The CDR3, as DNA: TGTGCCAGCGCGGGTACAGGGCGTCAAGAGACCCAGTACTTC. Protein: CASAGTGRQETQYF.

The chain links TRBV11-2 to TRBJ2-1; the D gene is possibly TRBD2 (6 bases). Per the germline V gene, CDR1 is SGHAT and CDR2 is FQNNGV. The V and J ends lost 3 bases and 3 bases respectively, with 15 bases between them. This CDR3 spans 16 amino acids. For the CDR3, the DNA is TGTGCCAGCAGCTTGGGACTTTACCCGAGCTACAATGAGCAGTTCTTC. Encoded protein: CASSLGLYPSYNEQFF.

This clonotype was counted only a few times. This chain joins TRBV12-3 or TRBV12-4 and TRBJ1-6; 9 nucleotides align to TRBD1. The CDR3 extends over 16 amino acids. V lost 4 bases, J lost 10 bases, and 11 bases stayed unmatched. CDR3 nucleotides: TGTGCCAGCAGTTCGATGGTGGGGACAGGGCACTCACCCCTCCACTTT. Its protein product is CASSSMVGTGHSPLHF.

This clonotype was counted between two and nine times. The CDR3 loop is CASSQDKKGRDPNEKLFF. In nucleotides, the CDR3 is TGCGCCAGCAGCCAAGATAAGAAGGGTAGGGACCCTAATGAAAAACTGTTTTTT. V gene TRBV4-3 combines with J gene TRBJ1-4, with D possibly matching TRBD1 (5 bases). The CDR3 length is 18 residues. The V end was cut by 0 bases, the J end by 3 bases, with 17 bases between. Germline values: CDR1 LGHNA, CDR2 YSLEER.

This clonotype has just one count. J is TRBJ2-1 and V is TRBV3-1, with D unresolved. Trimming took 3 bases from V and 7 from J, leaving 7 bases between them. The CDR3 extends over 12 amino acids. The germline CDR1 and CDR2 sequences are LGHDT and YNNKEL (reference sequence). The CDR3 bases are TGTGCCAGCAGCCAGACGGAAAATGAGCAGTTCTTC. This codes for CASSQTENEQFF.